A single sample is the source of the 16 T cell receptor beta chains below, sequenced in a study of OX40 agonist ivuxolimab in advanced cancers. Some clones are missing from TCRdb's copy, which holds only in-frame ones; the method was immunoSEQ multiplex PCR. Of 80,000 or so clones in the sample, approximately 84% were seen once. The sample in question was CD4+ or CD8+ T cells sorted from blood, obtained in a trial of the OX40 agonist ivuxolimab. The receptor set was obtained from an adult with an advanced solid tumor such as melanoma, head and neck, liver or kidney cancer.

The chain combines TRBV19 with TRBJ1-2; D call uncertain. The CDR3 loop spans 15 amino acids. V was cut by 4 bases and J by 2 bases, with 14 bases left in between. Germline-derived CDR1 and CDR2 are LNHDA and SQIVND (reference sequence). Here the CDR3 reads CASSTPGGFNYGYTF. In DNA, the CDR3 is TGTGCCAGTAGTACCCCCGGTGGGTTCAACTATGGCTACACCTTC.

The chain combines TRBV19 with TRBJ2-1; 8 nucleotides align to TRBD1. The CDR3 extends over 16 amino acids. V was clipped by 5 bases and J by 3 bases; unmatched bases: 9. The germline gives CDR1 LNHDA, CDR2 SQIVND (reference sequence). CDR3: CASSSLARGLYNEQFF. The DNA of the CDR3 is TGTGCCAGTAGTTCCTTGGCCAGGGGGCTCTACAATGAGCAGTTCTTC.

The J gene is TRBJ1-2, the V gene TRBV10-3; D unclear. The CDR3 runs 13 residues. Germline loops: CDR1 ENHRY, CDR2 SYGVKD. V lost 10 bases, J lost 8 bases, and 20 bases lay in between. This CDR3 reads CATLDPGKSGYTF. The CDR3 DNA sequence: TGTGCCACCCTAGACCCCGGGAAATCAGGCTACACCTTC.

This chain joins TRBV2 and TRBJ1-1, with D possibly TRBD1 on 5 matching bases. Germline V gives CDR1 SNHLY, CDR2 FYNNEI. Deletions cut 0 bases from V and 3 bases from J, with 11 bases between. CDR3 size: 15 residues. The CDR3 region is CASSEALGGYTEAFF. The CDR3 coding sequence is TGTGCCAGCAGTGAAGCTTTGGGGGGGTACACTGAAGCTTTCTTT.

The chain combines TRBV2 with TRBJ2-3, with D unclear. V was cut by 3 bases and J by 2 bases, with 9 bases left in between. The germline V gene has CDR1 SNHLY and CDR2 FYNNEI. CDR3 length: 14 amino acids. The CDR3 DNA follows: TGTGCCAGCAGTGACCGTCTTTTCACAGATACGCAGTATTTT. Translating it yields CASSDRLFTDTQYF. Variable domain in full (rest from reference TRBV2 and TRBJ2-3): EPEVTQTPSHQVTQMGQEVILRCVPISNHLYFYWYRQILGQKVEFLVSFYNNEISEKSEIFDDQFSVERPDGSNFTLKIRSTKLEDSAMYFCASSDRLFTDTQYFGPGTRLTVL.

Only one count was recorded for this clone. The V call is TRBV18, the J call TRBJ2-3, with 7 bases fitting TRBD2. Trimming at V came to 3 bases and at J to 3 bases, leaving 9 bases not matched to a gene. The CDR3 runs 16 residues. The germline gives CDR1 KGHSH, CDR2 LQKENI. The CDR3 region is CASSPYSVGGTDTQYF. CDR3 coding DNA: TGTGCCAGCTCACCTTATAGCGTGGGAGGGACAGATACGCAGTATTTT.

This clone was picked up a small number of times. At one end, the junction sequence differs from germline, possibly due to a read error. This chain joins TRBV7-2 and TRBJ2-5, with 12 bases matching TRBD2. This CDR3 comprises 12 residues. Per germline, CDR1 SGHTA and CDR2 FQGNSA. The CDR3 DNA follows: TGCGCTAGCGGGGGGGTAGGGGAGACCCAGTACTTC. Its translation is CASGGVGETQYF.

The chain is built from TRBV7-6 and TRBJ2-7, with 9 bases fitting TRBD2. CDR3 length: 16 amino acids. The V segment lost 1 base and the J segment 0 bases; nucleotides outside the gene matches: 4. The germline CDR1 and CDR2 sequences are SGHVS and FNYEAQ. The CDR3, as DNA: TGTGCCAGCAGCTTAGTCGCTAGCGGGGCCTCCTACGAGCAGTACTTC. Encoded protein: CASSLVASGASYEQYF.

This chain connects TRBV20-1 to TRBJ1-2, with D uncertain. This CDR3 comprises 11 residues. The V and J ends lost 2 bases and 11 bases respectively, with 12 bases between them. Germline assignment: CDR1 DFQATT and CDR2 SNEGSKA (reference sequence). In DNA, the CDR3 is TGCAGTGCTAGATACGGCAGCGTTTACACCTTC. This encodes CSARYGSVYTF.

The chain links TRBV6-6 to TRBJ2-7; D is perhaps TRBD1 or TRBD2 (5 bases each). This CDR3 comprises 14 residues. The germline V gene encodes CDR1 MNHNY and CDR2 SVGAGI (reference sequence). V lost 7 bases and J 9 bases, leaving 22 bases between the germline ends. The CDR3, as DNA: TGTGCCAGCACCCCCAAGTCCGGGGCCCCAGGGCAGTACTTC. Residues: CASTPKSGAPGQYF.

CDR3 protein: CAISGTSGSNEQFF. The CDR3 DNA sequence: TGTGCCATCAGTGGGACTAGCGGGAGCAATGAGCAGTTCTTC. The chain links TRBV10-3 to TRBJ2-1; 13 nucleotides align to TRBD2. With V trimmed by 4 bases and J by 6 bases, 0 bases remained unmatched. The germline gives CDR1 ENHRY, CDR2 SYGVKD. The CDR3 consists of 14 residues.

This chain connects TRBV5-1 to TRBJ2-7, with 13 bases fitting TRBD2. The CDR3 has 14 residues. With 5 bases clipped from V and 5 bases from J, the junction kept 4 bases outside the gene matches. Germline V lookup: CDR1 SGHRS, CDR2 YFSETQ. The CDR3: CASRGLAGDNEQYF. The CDR3 DNA reads TGCGCCAGCAGAGGACTAGCGGGGGATAACGAGCAGTACTTC.

The chain recombines TRBV7-2 with TRBJ1-1; the D gene is possibly TRBD1 (5 bases). The germline V gene encodes CDR1 SGHTA and CDR2 FQGNSA. This CDR3 spans 14 amino acids. V dropped 2 bases and J dropped 3 bases, with 10 bases sitting between them. Written as DNA, the CDR3 is TGTGCCAGCAGCTTAACGCAGGGAGACACTGAAGCTTTCTTT. Residues: CASSLTQGDTEAFF.

This clone turned up a few times. V is TRBV25-1 and J is TRBJ1-1, with 11 bases fitting TRBD1. After removal of 3 bases from V and 5 bases from J, the junction contained 8 bases not matched to a gene. Germline CDR1 and CDR2: MGHDK and SYGVNS. This CDR3 is 16 amino acids long. CDR3 residues: CASSDRAGTGGTEAFF. In nucleotides, the CDR3 is TGTGCCAGCAGTGATAGGGCCGGGACAGGGGGAACTGAAGCTTTCTTT.

This clone was counted only a few times. V gene TRBV7-3 combines with J gene TRBJ2-7; D is tentatively TRBD1 or TRBD2 (7 bases each). Germline V lookup: CDR1 SGHTA, CDR2 FQGTGA. The CDR3 is 18 amino acids. Trimming shortened V by 2 bases and J by 4 bases, and 24 bases separated the two germline ends. CDR3 bases: TGTGCCAGCAGCTTACTGGCTGAGGGGGCGGGAGTTGATTACGAGCAGTACTTC. Amino acids: CASSLLAEGAGVDYEQYF. The full variable domain, in which reference TRBV7-3 and TRBJ2-7 provide the parts outside the CDR3, is GAGVSQTPSNKVTEKGKYVELRCDPISGHTALYWYRQSLGQGPEFLIYFQGTGAADDSGLPNDRFFAVRPEGSVSTLKIQRTERGDSAVYLCASSLLAEGAGVDYEQYFGPGTRLTVT.

The V call is TRBV10-3, the J call TRBJ2-5; TRBD2 aligns across 10 bases. J gave up 5 bases and V 4 bases, and 4 bases lay outside the gene matches. The CDR3 consists of 14 residues. Germline-derived CDR1 and CDR2 are ENHRY and SYGVKD. The CDR3 loop reads CAISAQRGGETQYF. In DNA form, the CDR3 reads TGTGCCATCAGTGCCCAGCGGGGGGGGGAGACCCAGTACTTC.